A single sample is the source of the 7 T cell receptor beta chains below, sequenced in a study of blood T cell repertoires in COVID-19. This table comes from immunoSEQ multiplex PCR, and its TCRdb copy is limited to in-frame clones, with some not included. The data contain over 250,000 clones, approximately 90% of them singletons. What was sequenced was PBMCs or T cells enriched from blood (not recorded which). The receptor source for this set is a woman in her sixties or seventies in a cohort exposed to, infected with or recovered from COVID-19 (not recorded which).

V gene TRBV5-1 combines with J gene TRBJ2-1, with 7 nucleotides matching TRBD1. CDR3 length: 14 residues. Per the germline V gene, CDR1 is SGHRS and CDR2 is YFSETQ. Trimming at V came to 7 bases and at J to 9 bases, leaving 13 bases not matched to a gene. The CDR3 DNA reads TGCGCCAGCGGACGACAGGGAAGGGATGCTGAGCAGTTCTTC. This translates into CASGRQGRDAEQFF. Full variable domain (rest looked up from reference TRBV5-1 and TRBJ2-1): KAGVTQTPRYLIKTRGQQVTLSCSPISGHRSVSWYQQTPGQGLQFLFEYFSETQRNKGNFPGRFSGRQFSNSRSEMNVSTLELGDSALYLCASGRQGRDAEQFFGPGTRLTVL.

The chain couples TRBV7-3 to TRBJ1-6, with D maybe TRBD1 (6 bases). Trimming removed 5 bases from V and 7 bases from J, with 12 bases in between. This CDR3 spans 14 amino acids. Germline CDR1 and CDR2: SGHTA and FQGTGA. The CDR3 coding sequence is TGTGCCAGCAGCCTCGGAAGGGGGAATTCACCCCTCCACTTT. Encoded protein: CASSLGRGNSPLHF.

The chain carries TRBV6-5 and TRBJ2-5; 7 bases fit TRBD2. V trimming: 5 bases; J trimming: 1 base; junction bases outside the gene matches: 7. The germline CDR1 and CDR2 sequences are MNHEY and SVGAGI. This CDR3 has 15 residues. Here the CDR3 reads CASSPHGRTQETQYF. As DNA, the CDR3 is TGTGCCAGCAGTCCCCACGGGAGGACCCAAGAGACCCAGTACTTC.

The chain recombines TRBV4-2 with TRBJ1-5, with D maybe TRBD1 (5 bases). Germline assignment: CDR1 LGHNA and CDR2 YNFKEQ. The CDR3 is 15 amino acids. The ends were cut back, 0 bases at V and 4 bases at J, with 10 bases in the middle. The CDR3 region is CASSQEWSGNQPQHF. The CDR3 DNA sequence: TGTGCCAGCAGCCAAGAGTGGTCAGGGAATCAGCCCCAGCATTTT.

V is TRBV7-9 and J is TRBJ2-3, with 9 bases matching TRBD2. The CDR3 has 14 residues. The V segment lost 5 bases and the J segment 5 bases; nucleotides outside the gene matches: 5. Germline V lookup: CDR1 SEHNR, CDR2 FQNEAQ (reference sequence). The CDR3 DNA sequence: TGTGCCAGCAGCCAAGGACTAGCGCTAGATACGCAGTATTTT. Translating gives CASSQGLALDTQYF.

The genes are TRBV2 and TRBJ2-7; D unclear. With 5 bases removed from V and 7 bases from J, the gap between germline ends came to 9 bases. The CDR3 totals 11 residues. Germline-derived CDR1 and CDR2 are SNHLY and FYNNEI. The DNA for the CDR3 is TGTGCCAGCAGTATACTCGGGGAGCAGTACTTC. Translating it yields CASSILGEQYF.

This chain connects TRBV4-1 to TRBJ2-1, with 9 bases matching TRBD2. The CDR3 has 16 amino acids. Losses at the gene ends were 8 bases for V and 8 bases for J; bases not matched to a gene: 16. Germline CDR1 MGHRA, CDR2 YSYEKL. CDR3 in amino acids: CASRGDAGGGGDEQFF. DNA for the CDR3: TGCGCCAGCCGCGGGGACGCGGGAGGGGGGGGCGATGAGCAGTTCTTC.